This T cell receptor (beta chain) was observed in a study of T cells after posttransplantation cyclophosphamide. The naive gate required viable CD3+CD4+ or CD3+CD8+ cells with CCR7+CD45RA+CD45RO-CD95-CD27+CD28+ phenotype. This related bone marrow graft donor gave peripheral blood on the day of marrow donation. To note about this clone: Its antigen is not identified.

Germline CDR1 MNHEY, CDR2 SVGAGI. V dropped 3 bases and J dropped 0 bases, with 6 bases sitting between them. The CDR3 contains 15 residues. Study-level results: Later post-transplant blood repertoires were often dominated by donor CD8+ memory clones. TRB overlap between skin or GI tissue T cells and blood was limited.

The repertoire was sequenced with immunoSEQ multiplex PCR; TCRdb's copy has only in-frame clones and lacks some. The sample has over 20,000 clones; roughly 97% are singletons. The sequence derives from a man aged 45-65 years in good health, CMV-negative, and a related stem cell transplant donor. This chain links TRBV6-5 with TRBJ1-6; D gene uncertain. Sample: naive CD4+ T cells sorted from PBMCs. The CDR3 sequence: CASSYGSSYNSPLHF. CDR3 bases: TGTGCCAGCAGTTATGGGAGCTCCTATAATTCACCCCTCCACTTT.